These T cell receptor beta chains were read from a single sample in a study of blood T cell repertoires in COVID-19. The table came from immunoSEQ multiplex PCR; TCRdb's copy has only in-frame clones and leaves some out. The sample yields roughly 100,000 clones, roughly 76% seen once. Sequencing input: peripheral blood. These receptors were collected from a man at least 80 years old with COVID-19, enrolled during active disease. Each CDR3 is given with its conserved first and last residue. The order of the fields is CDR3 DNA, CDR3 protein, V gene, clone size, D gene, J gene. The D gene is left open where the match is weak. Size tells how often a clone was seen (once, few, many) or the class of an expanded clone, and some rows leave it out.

cdr3_nt: TGTGCCAGCAGCCCGCGGGGGGGAATCACCGGGGAGCTGTTTTTT; cdr3_aa: CASSPRGGITGELFF; v_call: TRBV7-9; clone_size: -; d_call: TRBD2; j_call: TRBJ2-2
cdr3_nt: TGTGCCAGCTCACCACCGCGACAGGGGGCCCATAATGAAAAACTGTTTTTT; cdr3_aa: CASSPPRQGAHNEKLFF; v_call: TRBV18; clone_size: -; d_call: TRBD1; j_call: TRBJ1-4
cdr3_nt: TGTGCCAGCAGCCGGGGTCCGAACACCGGGGAGCTGTTTTTT; cdr3_aa: CASSRGPNTGELFF; v_call: TRBV11-2; clone_size: few; d_call: -; j_call: TRBJ2-2
cdr3_nt: TGCAGCGTTATGATAACACCCTCGAACACTGAAGCTTTCTTT; cdr3_aa: CSVMITPSNTEAFF; v_call: TRBV29-1; clone_size: -; d_call: -; j_call: TRBJ1-1
cdr3_nt: TGTGCCAGCAGCGTAGTGAGCGGGAGTTGGGATACGCAGTATTTT; cdr3_aa: CASSVVSGSWDTQYF; v_call: TRBV9; clone_size: -; d_call: TRBD2; j_call: TRBJ2-3
cdr3_nt: TGTGCCAGCAGAACCAGGGACAGAGCTGCTGGGGCCAACGTCCTGACTTTC; cdr3_aa: CASRTRDRAAGANVLTF; v_call: TRBV28; clone_size: few; d_call: TRBD1; j_call: TRBJ2-6
cdr3_nt: TGTGCCAGCAGCTTAGACCGGGGGGCGGGCGGCTACACCTTC; cdr3_aa: CASSLDRGAGGYTF; v_call: TRBV11-2; clone_size: -; d_call: -; j_call: TRBJ1-2
cdr3_nt: TGTGCCAGCAGCAGGACAGGCGACCAAGAGACCCAGTACTTC; cdr3_aa: CASSRTGDQETQYF; v_call: TRBV9; clone_size: -; d_call: TRBD1; j_call: TRBJ2-5
cdr3_nt: TGTGCCAGTAGAACACTAGCGGGAGGGCCCGTCTACAATGAGCAGTTCTTC; cdr3_aa: CASRTLAGGPVYNEQFF; v_call: TRBV19; clone_size: -; d_call: TRBD2; j_call: TRBJ2-1
cdr3_nt: TGTGCCAGCAGTTACGGGGCCCCAAACGATGGCTACACCTTC; cdr3_aa: CASSYGAPNDGYTF; v_call: TRBV6-6; clone_size: once; d_call: -; j_call: TRBJ1-2
cdr3_nt: TGTGCCAGCAGCTTACGGGAAAATAATTCACCCCTCCACTTT; cdr3_aa: CASSLRENNSPLHF; v_call: TRBV11-2; clone_size: -; d_call: -; j_call: TRBJ1-6
cdr3_nt: TGTGCCTGGAGTGTTAGGACTGGGACTAATGAAAAACTGTTTTTT; cdr3_aa: CAWSVRTGTNEKLFF; v_call: TRBV30; clone_size: -; d_call: -; j_call: TRBJ1-4
cdr3_nt: TGTGCCAGCAGCCAGCTCCGAGGACAGGGGTTCGGTACGCAGTATTTT; cdr3_aa: CASSQLRGQGFGTQYF; v_call: TRBV28; clone_size: -; d_call: TRBD1; j_call: TRBJ2-3
cdr3_nt: TGTGCCAGCAGCACAACGTCTGGACTAGCGGGGGGTAACGAGCAGTACTTC; cdr3_aa: CASSTTSGLAGGNEQYF; v_call: TRBV7-9; clone_size: -; d_call: TRBD2; j_call: TRBJ2-7
cdr3_nt: TGTGCCAGCAGCGTAGTAGGGACTAGCGGGAGCTACACAGATACGCAGTATTTT; cdr3_aa: CASSVVGTSGSYTDTQYF; v_call: TRBV9; clone_size: -; d_call: TRBD2; j_call: TRBJ2-3
cdr3_nt: TGTGCCAGCAGTTTCGGGACAGGGAATCAGCCCCAGCATTTT; cdr3_aa: CASSFGTGNQPQHF; v_call: TRBV27; clone_size: -; d_call: TRBD1; j_call: TRBJ1-5
cdr3_nt: TGTGCCAGCAGCTCCGGTAGCGGGGGAAAAGAGACCCAGTACTTC; cdr3_aa: CASSSGSGGKETQYF; v_call: TRBV7-2; clone_size: -; d_call: TRBD2; j_call: TRBJ2-5
cdr3_nt: TGTGCCAGCAGTCCCCAGGGCGGTAAAGGCTACGAGCAGTACTTC; cdr3_aa: CASSPQGGKGYEQYF; v_call: TRBV28; clone_size: -; d_call: -; j_call: TRBJ2-7
cdr3_nt: TGCAGCGTTCGACAGGGACACACCATATATTTT; cdr3_aa: CSVRQGHTIYF; v_call: TRBV29-1; clone_size: -; d_call: TRBD1; j_call: TRBJ1-3
cdr3_nt: TGTGCCAGCAGCTTCGGGACAGCTAATGAGCAGTTCTTC; cdr3_aa: CASSFGTANEQFF; v_call: TRBV5-5; clone_size: -; d_call: TRBD1; j_call: TRBJ2-1
cdr3_nt: TGTGCCAGTAGTATTGGACAGGGGACACCCCTCCACTTT; cdr3_aa: CASSIGQGTPLHF; v_call: TRBV19; clone_size: -; d_call: TRBD1; j_call: TRBJ1-6
cdr3_nt: TGTGCCAGCAGTCCCGGGACTAGCCAGCCCGGGGAGCTGTTTTTT; cdr3_aa: CASSPGTSQPGELFF; v_call: TRBV13; clone_size: -; d_call: TRBD2; j_call: TRBJ2-2
cdr3_nt: TGTGCCAGCAGCGCTAGACAGGGTGAGGGGGAGACCCAGTACTTC; cdr3_aa: CASSARQGEGETQYF; v_call: TRBV9; clone_size: -; d_call: TRBD1; j_call: TRBJ2-5
cdr3_nt: TGTGCCAGCAGCTCCCAAAGGGGGTACACCGGGGAGCTGTTTTTT; cdr3_aa: CASSSQRGYTGELFF; v_call: TRBV7-2; clone_size: -; d_call: -; j_call: TRBJ2-2
cdr3_nt: TGTGCCAGCAGTCACTACAGGGATTTGAACACTGAAGCTTTCTTT; cdr3_aa: CASSHYRDLNTEAFF; v_call: TRBV27; clone_size: -; d_call: -; j_call: TRBJ1-1
cdr3_nt: TGTGCCAGCAGCCTAACTGCGTTCCGGACTAACTATTACAATGAGCAGTTCTTC; cdr3_aa: CASSLTAFRTNYYNEQFF; v_call: TRBV7-3; clone_size: -; d_call: -; j_call: TRBJ2-1
cdr3_nt: TGTGCCAGCAGCCAAGAGGGGGCGGGGGACATGAACACTGAAGCTTTCTTT; cdr3_aa: CASSQEGAGDMNTEAFF; v_call: TRBV3-1/TRBV3-2; clone_size: -; d_call: -; j_call: TRBJ1-1
cdr3_nt: TGTGCCAGCAGTGTCCGGGGAGCGGGGCAGACGGAGCAGTACTTC; cdr3_aa: CASSVRGAGQTEQYF; v_call: TRBV2; clone_size: -; d_call: TRBD2; j_call: TRBJ2-7
cdr3_nt: TGCGCCAGCACGGAGGGCGCGGGGTTTGATAACTATGGCTACACCTTC; cdr3_aa: CASTEGAGFDNYGYTF; v_call: TRBV5-1; clone_size: -; d_call: -; j_call: TRBJ1-2
cdr3_nt: TGTGCCAGCAGCACCGGCCCCGACAGACAACGGTACTTC; cdr3_aa: CASSTGPDRQRYF; v_call: TRBV7-2; clone_size: -; d_call: -; j_call: TRBJ2-7
cdr3_nt: TGTGCCAGCAGCTCAGCGGGAGGGCGGATGTACGAGCAGTACTTC; cdr3_aa: CASSSAGGRMYEQYF; v_call: TRBV7-2; clone_size: -; d_call: TRBD2; j_call: TRBJ2-7
cdr3_nt: TGTGCCAGCAGCTTGTGGCACGTCTCGTACGAGCAGTACTTC; cdr3_aa: CASSLWHVSYEQYF; v_call: TRBV5-4; clone_size: few; d_call: -; j_call: TRBJ2-7
cdr3_nt: TGTGCCAGTAGTATAGATGGGACAGGGGGAGGCCAGCCCCAGCATTTT; cdr3_aa: CASSIDGTGGGQPQHF; v_call: TRBV19; clone_size: few; d_call: TRBD1; j_call: TRBJ1-5
cdr3_nt: TGCGCCAGCAGCTTTTGGGACAGGTCCACCGGGGAGCTGTTTTTT; cdr3_aa: CASSFWDRSTGELFF; v_call: TRBV5-1; clone_size: -; d_call: TRBD1; j_call: TRBJ2-2
cdr3_nt: TGTGCCAGCAGCCAAGCACAGGGATCTGAAGCTTTCTTT; cdr3_aa: CASSQAQGSEAFF; v_call: TRBV3-1/TRBV3-2; clone_size: once; d_call: -; j_call: TRBJ1-1
cdr3_nt: TGCGCCAGCAGCCAATCCGGGACTAGCGGGGGGGCGTACACAGATACGCAGTATTTT; cdr3_aa: CASSQSGTSGGAYTDTQYF; v_call: TRBV4-1; clone_size: -; d_call: TRBD2; j_call: TRBJ2-3
cdr3_nt: TGTGCCAGTAGTTCGACAGGGAACACTGAAGCTTTCTTT; cdr3_aa: CASSSTGNTEAFF; v_call: TRBV19; clone_size: -; d_call: -; j_call: TRBJ1-1
cdr3_nt: TGCGCCAGCAGCTTGGACAGGTCGAACACTGAAGCTTTCTTT; cdr3_aa: CASSLDRSNTEAFF; v_call: TRBV5-1; clone_size: once; d_call: -; j_call: TRBJ1-1
cdr3_nt: TGTGCCAGCAGCTCCCCCGGGACAGGGTCGGACTATGGCTACACCTTC; cdr3_aa: CASSSPGTGSDYGYTF; v_call: TRBV6-2/TRBV6-3; clone_size: -; d_call: TRBD1; j_call: TRBJ1-2
cdr3_nt: TGTGCCAGCACAATTACAGGGTACTACGAGCAGTACTTC; cdr3_aa: CASTITGYYEQYF; v_call: TRBV2; clone_size: many; d_call: -; j_call: TRBJ2-7
cdr3_nt: TGTGCCAGCAACCCGCAGGACACTGAAGCTTTCTTT; cdr3_aa: CASNPQDTEAFF; v_call: TRBV6-5; clone_size: -; d_call: -; j_call: TRBJ1-1
cdr3_nt: TGTGCCAGCAGTTACTCGTCTAGTCGAGAGACCCAGTACTTC; cdr3_aa: CASSYSSSRETQYF; v_call: TRBV6-5; clone_size: -; d_call: -; j_call: TRBJ2-5
cdr3_nt: TGTGCCAGCAGGGGGAGCTATGGCTACACCTTC; cdr3_aa: CASRGSYGYTF; v_call: TRBV2; clone_size: -; d_call: -; j_call: TRBJ1-2
cdr3_nt: TGTGCCAGCACTCGGACTAGCGTCTACGAGCAGTACTTC; cdr3_aa: CASTRTSVYEQYF; v_call: TRBV28; clone_size: -; d_call: TRBD2; j_call: TRBJ2-7
cdr3_nt: TGTGCCGCCTCAGGTAGGGGCCATTCACCCCTCCACTTT; cdr3_aa: CAASGRGHSPLHF; v_call: TRBV19; clone_size: -; d_call: -; j_call: TRBJ1-6
cdr3_nt: TGTGCCAGCAGCCCTCGGACTAGCGGGGGCACCGGGGAGCTGTTTTTT; cdr3_aa: CASSPRTSGGTGELFF; v_call: TRBV3-1/TRBV3-2; clone_size: -; d_call: TRBD2; j_call: TRBJ2-2
cdr3_nt: TGCGCCAGCAGTCAAACCGACAGGGGGCGTATAGATACGCAGTATTTT; cdr3_aa: CASSQTDRGRIDTQYF; v_call: TRBV23-1; clone_size: -; d_call: TRBD1; j_call: TRBJ2-3
cdr3_nt: TGTGCCAGCAGTTTAGACGGGAGATGGTACAATGAGCAGTTCTTC; cdr3_aa: CASSLDGRWYNEQFF; v_call: TRBV28; clone_size: -; d_call: -; j_call: TRBJ2-1
cdr3_nt: TGTGCCAGCAGCGTAGCCTCCCCCGGTGAGCAGTTCTTC; cdr3_aa: CASSVASPGEQFF; v_call: TRBV9; clone_size: -; d_call: -; j_call: TRBJ2-1
cdr3_nt: TGTGCCAGTAGTATTGGGACTAGCGGGAGCTCCTACAATGAGCAGTTCTTC; cdr3_aa: CASSIGTSGSSYNEQFF; v_call: TRBV19; clone_size: once; d_call: TRBD2; j_call: TRBJ2-1
cdr3_nt: TGTGCCAGCAACAGGGACCCGACCAGGGGGGAGACCCAGTACTTC; cdr3_aa: CASNRDPTRGETQYF; v_call: TRBV2; clone_size: -; d_call: TRBD1; j_call: TRBJ2-5
cdr3_nt: TGCGCCAGCAGTGAGTTTCTAGCGGGAGCGAGTTACGAGCAGTACTTC; cdr3_aa: CASSEFLAGASYEQYF; v_call: TRBV10-2; clone_size: -; d_call: TRBD2; j_call: TRBJ2-7
cdr3_nt: TGTGCCAGCAGTTCCCCTCGGGACAGACCCAATGAAAAACTGTTTTTT; cdr3_aa: CASSSPRDRPNEKLFF; v_call: TRBV27; clone_size: few; d_call: TRBD1; j_call: TRBJ1-4
cdr3_nt: TGTGCCAGCAGCCTAGAAGGGGGAAGTAATTCACCCCTCCACTTT; cdr3_aa: CASSLEGGSNSPLHF; v_call: TRBV2; clone_size: -; d_call: -; j_call: TRBJ1-6
cdr3_nt: TGTGCCAGCACCGCCGGGACAGGAAACTACGAGCAGTACTTC; cdr3_aa: CASTAGTGNYEQYF; v_call: TRBV27; clone_size: once; d_call: TRBD1; j_call: TRBJ2-7